The T cell receptor (beta chain) under discussion was sequenced for a study of T-cell memory formation after mild COVID-19. Across the whole study: There were largely donor-specific TCR clusters.

Study-wide results and caveats: The authors left the SARS-CoV-2 specificity of second-wave clones peaking on day 37 unconfirmed. Those CD4+ clones that contracted were mainly in CM and EM (CD8+ ones in EMRA).

Constant-segment primers and 5'RACE yielded cDNA libraries for TCR alpha and TCR beta, each carrying sample barcodes and UMIs. TCRdb redid the calling of the 5' RACE reads with MiXCR, one entry per CDR3 protein. The table includes roughly 160,000 distinct CDR3 sequences, 10% to 15% detected once. This clonotype was counted a few times. The antigen is unknown. Germline V gene lookup returns CDR1 SGHTA and CDR2 FQGNSA. The CDR3 length is 14 residues. Trimming shortened V by 7 bases and J by 0 bases, and 10 bases separated the two germline ends. The chain uses TRBV7-2 and TRBJ2-4; no definite D call. Sequencing was carried out using PBMCs or a T cell subset sorted from them (not recorded which). This clonotype originated in a young man who had mild COVID-19 (a few samples of this study predate the infection). Cell type and time point are not known. CDR3 bases: TGTGCCAGCACCGGCCCCGTAGCCAAAAACATTCAGTACTTC. Amino acid sequence: CASTGPVAKNIQYF.